The clone carrying this T cell receptor beta chain was detected a few times. No antigen is known for it. The source of the sample is a study of T cell clonality in common variable immunodeficiency. Whole-study results and caveats: Compared with healthy controls, CVID subjects showed increased TCRbeta clonality, mostly in about a third. Fewer TCRbeta clones were shared among CVID subjects than controls. Fewer deletions and N-nucleotide insertions were reportedly seen in common variable immunodeficiency TCR beta sequences.

Equal genomic DNA amounts from CVID and control samples were sequenced. Some clones are missing from TCRdb's copy, which holds only in-frame ones; the method was immunoSEQ multiplex PCR. The sample lists around 50,000 clones, none appearing once, the ten largest making up around 1.8%. The TCR was taken from a person aged 18 to 75 in good health. The sequenced sample consisted of peripheral blood mononuclear cells.

The CDR3 protein is CASRTLGGGNTEAFF. The sequenced CDR3 bases are TGTGCCAGTAGAACCTTGGGGGGAGGGAACACTGAA. The chain is built from TRBV19 and TRBJ1-1; perhaps TRBD1 as D (5 bases). The read gets to within 3 residues of the CDR3 end, and the germline J gene fills in the rest. CDR3 length: 15 amino acids. The germline V and J ends were trimmed by 6 bases and 1 base, with 15 bases remaining between them. Germline lookup yields CDR1 LNHDA and CDR2 SQIVND (reference sequence).